What follows describes a single TCR beta chain. Original analysis: ImmunoSEQ gave junction-only sequences without quality scores, so filtering differed. Clones were sequenced by immunoSEQ multiplex PCR, and TCRdb holds only the in-frame ones, with some missing. The DNA was the basis for D and trimming; V, J and clone size are from that table. This table has 2 million to 2.5 million clones, 95% appearing once. These data originate in a study of shared clonotypes between healthy human individuals. From CD4+ cells came CD45RA+ naive and CD45RA-negative memory subsets. The CDR3 extends over 15 amino acids. Germline loops: CDR1 SNHLY, CDR2 FYNNEI. Trimming cost V 3 bases and J 0 bases, with 8 bases left between them.

The receptor's source is a man in his late teens or twenties in good health. The chain joins TRBV2 to TRBJ2-2; D gene ambiguous. The sample taken for sequencing was naive CD4+ T cells sorted from blood. The subset here: CD45RA+ positively selected. The CDR3 loop is CASSEGGPNTGELFF. In DNA form, the CDR3 reads TGTGCCAGCAGTGAGGGTGGGCCGAACACCGGGGAGCTGTTTTTT.